Each of the 10 T cell receptor beta chains below was sequenced from the same sample in a study of cytomegalovirus exposure and HLA in healthy donors (dated by TCRdb to the late 2010s). Library prep was done by the immunoSEQ multiplex PCR assay. For the multiplex PCR, a mixture combining 60 forward primers for TCR Vbeta segments and 13 reverse primers for TCR Jbeta segments was used. The clones in this table, taken by TCRdb from immuneACCESS, are in-frame only. Not every clone is retained; where verified, under half of the shortfall comes from an unresolved V gene, and the cause of the rest is unknown. This sample has under 200,000 clones in its table, and roughly 73% of those were observed once. Approximately 3.4% of the sample is in the top ten clones. Sequenced material: PBMCs. The receptors were gathered from a female donor in good health and CMV-seronegative.

Comment on this clone: In the same sample, other DNA sequences code for this CDR3. V gene TRBV28 combines with J gene TRBJ2-7, with 13 bases matching TRBD2. The CDR3 is 15 amino acids. Germline V gives CDR1 MDHEN, CDR2 SYDVKM. V was pared by 2 bases and J by 5 bases, with 3 bases of the junction left unmatched. The DNA for the CDR3 is TGTGCCAGCAGTTTAGTCGGACTAGCGGGAGACGAGCAGTACTTC. As protein: CASSLVGLAGDEQYF.

This chain uses TRBV7-9 with TRBJ1-1; D perhaps matches TRBD1 (5 bases). The CDR3 spans 12 residues. The V end was cut by 10 bases, the J end by 6 bases, with 15 bases between. Per the germline V gene, CDR1 is SEHNR and CDR2 is FQNEAQ (reference sequence). CDR3 sequence (DNA): TGTGCCACCTCCCCCAGGGTTCCTGAAGCTTTCTTT. Its protein is CATSPRVPEAFF. Full variable domain (outside the CDR3, taken from reference TRBV7-9 and TRBJ1-1): DTGVSQNPRHKITKRGQNVTFRCDPISEHNRLYWYRQTLGQGPEFLTYFQNEAQLEKSRLLSDRFSAERPKGSFSTLEIQRTEQGDSAMYLCATSPRVPEAFFGQGTRLTVV.

The rearrangement uses TRBV7-6 and TRBJ2-3; 11 nucleotides match TRBD2. CDR3 size: 15 residues. The ends lost 2 bases at V and 3 bases at J; junction bases unmatched: 1. Per the germline V gene, CDR1 is SGHVS and CDR2 is FNYEAQ. The CDR3 region has the DNA TGTGCCAGCAGCTTAACTAGCGGGGGAACAGATACGCAGTATTTT. It yields the protein CASSLTSGGTDTQYF.

Only one count was recorded for this clone. The chain recombines TRBV27 with TRBJ1-6; D uncertain. This CDR3 is 15 amino acids long. V shed 6 bases and J shed 7 bases, with 16 bases lying between them. Germline-derived CDR1 and CDR2 are MNHEY and SMNVEV (reference sequence). The CDR3 region is CASSPIGLKNSPLHF. The CDR3 DNA reads TGTGCCAGCAGCCCGATTGGACTCAAGAATTCACCCCTCCACTTT.

The chain employs TRBV19 and TRBJ1-1; D gene unclear. With 6 bases removed from V and 3 bases from J, the gap between germline ends came to 17 bases. The V gene's germline CDR1 is LNHDA and CDR2 SQIVND (reference sequence). This CDR3 is 15 amino acids long. Here the CDR3 DNA reads TGTGCCAGTAGGACCCAAATTCGGGTGGACACTGAAGCTTTCTTT. This codes for CASRTQIRVDTEAFF.

The V gene is TRBV7-2, the J gene TRBJ1-5; D gene uncertain. CDR1 is SGHTA and CDR2 is FQGNSA in the germline V gene. The CDR3 spans 13 residues. The germline V and J ends were trimmed by 3 bases and 7 bases, with 10 bases remaining between them. CDR3 nucleotides: TGTGCCAGCAGCTTCCGCGCGGAACAGCCCCAGCATTTT. Residues: CASSFRAEQPQHF. Filled out from reference TRBV7-2 and TRBJ1-5, the complete variable domain reads GAGVSQSPSNKVTEKGKDVELRCDPISGHTALYWYRQSLGQGLEFLIYFQGNSAPDKSGLPSDRFSAERTGGSVSTLTIQRTQQEDSAVYLCASSFRAEQPQHFGDGTRLSIL.

The J gene is TRBJ1-2, the V gene TRBV14; unclear D gene. CDR1 and CDR2 from the germline V gene are SGHDN and FVKESK. This CDR3 contains 16 residues. Trimming pared 5 bases from V and 7 bases from J, leaving 23 bases between. CDR3 nucleotides: TGTGCCAGCAGCGCAAGGACTTCTAGGAGGGCTTCTGGCTACACCTTC. This translates into CASSARTSRRASGYTF.

The chain employs TRBV4-1 and TRBJ2-7; D remains unclear. CDR3 length equals 14 residues. V was pared by 0 bases and J by 0 bases, with 6 bases between. The germline CDR1 and CDR2 sequences are MGHRA and YSYEKL. CDR3 nucleotide sequence: TGCGCCAGCAGCCAAGAGAGGAGCTCCTACGAGCAGTACTTC. It yields the protein CASSQERSSYEQYF.

This clone was seen only a few times. This chain uses TRBV19 with TRBJ1-5; a possible D gene is TRBD1 (6 bases). The germline V gene encodes CDR1 LNHDA and CDR2 SQIVND (reference sequence). There are 16 residues in the CDR3. Deletions cut 2 bases from V and 2 bases from J, with 13 bases between. The CDR3 sequence is CASSISRGWGNQPQHF. The CDR3, as DNA: TGTGCCAGTAGTATAAGCAGGGGTTGGGGCAATCAGCCCCAGCATTTT.

The J gene is TRBJ2-2, the V gene TRBV5-8; D is undetermined. Germline CDR1 reads SGHTS; CDR2 reads YDEGEE. The germline V and J ends were trimmed by 2 bases and 2 bases, with 10 bases remaining between them. The CDR3 loop spans 15 amino acids. The CDR3 loop reads CASSLNPINTGELFF. Here the CDR3 DNA reads TGTGCCAGCAGCTTAAATCCAATCAACACCGGGGAGCTGTTTTTT.